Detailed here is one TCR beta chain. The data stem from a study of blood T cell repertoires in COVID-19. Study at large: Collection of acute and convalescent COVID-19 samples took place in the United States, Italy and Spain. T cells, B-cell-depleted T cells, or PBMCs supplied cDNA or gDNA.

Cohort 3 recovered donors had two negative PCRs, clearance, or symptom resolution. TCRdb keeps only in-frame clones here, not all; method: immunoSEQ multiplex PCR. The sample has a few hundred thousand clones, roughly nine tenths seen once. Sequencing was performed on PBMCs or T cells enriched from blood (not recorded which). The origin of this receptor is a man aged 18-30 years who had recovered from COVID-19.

CDR3 region: CSVLDRGFDEQYF. CDR3 DNA: TGCAGCGTTCTGGACAGGGGGTTTGACGAGCAGTACTTC. The chain carries TRBV29-1 and TRBJ2-7; 10 bases match TRBD1. Trimming cost V 5 bases and J 5 bases; bases outside gene matches: 6. The CDR3 is 13 amino acids. Germline V gene lookup returns CDR1 SQVTM and CDR2 ANQGSEA.